Listed here is a single TCR beta chain. The target antigen is unknown. In germline, CDR1 is SGHDN, CDR2 FVKESK. Losses at the gene ends were 7 bases for V and 9 bases for J; bases not matched to a gene: 19. This CDR3 region has 19 residues. Unique molecular identifiers tagged the TCRbeta library. TCRdb passed the PCR reads through MiXCR, listing each CDR3 protein once. The table records fewer than 750,000 distinct CDR3 sequences, around 27% of them present only once. The data are from a study of T-cell reconstitution after alpha-beta-depleted transplantation in children. Whole-study findings and limits: In patients about two months after transplant, alpha-beta T cells reportedly arose from several hundred expanded graft clones. The main origin of T-cell counts and diversity one year after transplant was newly produced T cells.

The material sequenced was PBMCs, taken before TCRalphabeta/CD19-depleted stem cell transplant. This clonotype was sampled from a boy under three years old with Wiskott-Aldrich syndrome, due to receive a stem cell transplant. The chain has TRBV14 and TRBJ2-1, with 15 positions matching TRBD2. The CDR3 bases are TGTGCCAGCACCCCCACTGGAGGAGGACTAGCGGGAGGGCCGGTTGAGCAGTTCTTC. This sequence encodes CASTPTGGGLAGGPVEQFF.